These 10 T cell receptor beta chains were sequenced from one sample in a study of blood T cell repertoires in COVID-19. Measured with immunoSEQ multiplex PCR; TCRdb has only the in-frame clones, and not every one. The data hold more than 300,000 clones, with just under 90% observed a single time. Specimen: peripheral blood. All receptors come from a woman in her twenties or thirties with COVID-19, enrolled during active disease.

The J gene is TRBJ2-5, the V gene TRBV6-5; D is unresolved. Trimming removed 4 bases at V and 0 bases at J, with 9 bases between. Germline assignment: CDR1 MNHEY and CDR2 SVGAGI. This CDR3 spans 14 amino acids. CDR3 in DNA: TGTGCCAGCAGTTTTACCCAGGACCAAGAGACCCAGTACTTC. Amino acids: CASSFTQDQETQYF.

The CDR3 spells CASSLTQNTEAFF. The DNA for the CDR3 is TGTGCCAGCAGTTTAACACAGAACACTGAAGCTTTCTTT. This chain uses TRBV6-5 with TRBJ1-1; D is ambiguous. This CDR3 region has 13 residues. V dropped 4 bases and J dropped 1 base, with 7 bases sitting between them. Germline V gene lookup returns CDR1 MNHEY and CDR2 SVGAGI.

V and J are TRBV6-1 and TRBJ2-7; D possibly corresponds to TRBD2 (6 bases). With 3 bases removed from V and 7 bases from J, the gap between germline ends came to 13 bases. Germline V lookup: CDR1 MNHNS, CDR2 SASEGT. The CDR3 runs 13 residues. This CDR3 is CASSERWGREQYV. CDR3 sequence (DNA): TGTGCCAGCAGTGAGAGGTGGGGGAGGGAGCAGTACGTC.

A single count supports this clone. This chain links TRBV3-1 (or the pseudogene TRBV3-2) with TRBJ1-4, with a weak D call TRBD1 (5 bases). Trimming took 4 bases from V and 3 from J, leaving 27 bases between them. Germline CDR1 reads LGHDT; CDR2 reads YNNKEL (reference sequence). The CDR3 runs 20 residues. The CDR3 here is CASSPRVTSPNQVANEKLFF. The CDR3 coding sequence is TGTGCCAGCAGCCCCAGGGTTACATCACCAAATCAAGTAGCTAATGAAAAACTGTTTTTT.

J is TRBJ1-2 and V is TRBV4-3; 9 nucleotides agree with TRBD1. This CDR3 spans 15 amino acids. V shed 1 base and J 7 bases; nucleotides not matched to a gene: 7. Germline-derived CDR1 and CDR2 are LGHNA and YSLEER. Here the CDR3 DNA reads TGCGCCAGCAGCCAAGGCGGAGGACAGGGGTCTGGCTACACCTTC. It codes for CASSQGGGQGSGYTF.

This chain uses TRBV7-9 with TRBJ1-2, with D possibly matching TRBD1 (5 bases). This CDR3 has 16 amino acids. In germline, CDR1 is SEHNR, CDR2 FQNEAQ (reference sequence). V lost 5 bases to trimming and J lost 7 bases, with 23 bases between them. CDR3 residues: CASSRDSAGGRGGYTF. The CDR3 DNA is TGTGCCAGCAGCCGCGATAGTGCGGGGGGAAGAGGTGGCTACACCTTC.

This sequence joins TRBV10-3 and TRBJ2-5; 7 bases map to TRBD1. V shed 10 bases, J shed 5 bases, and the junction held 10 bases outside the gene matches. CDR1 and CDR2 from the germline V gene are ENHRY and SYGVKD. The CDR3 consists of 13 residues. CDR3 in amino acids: CATLGGAEETQYF. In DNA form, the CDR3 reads TGTGCCACCTTAGGGGGCGCAGAGGAGACCCAGTACTTC.

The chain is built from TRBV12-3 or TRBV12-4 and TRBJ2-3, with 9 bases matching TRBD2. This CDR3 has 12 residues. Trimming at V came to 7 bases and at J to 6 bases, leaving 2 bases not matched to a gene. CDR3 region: CASTTSGDTQYF. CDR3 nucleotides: TGTGCCAGCACCACTAGCGGGGATACGCAGTATTTT.

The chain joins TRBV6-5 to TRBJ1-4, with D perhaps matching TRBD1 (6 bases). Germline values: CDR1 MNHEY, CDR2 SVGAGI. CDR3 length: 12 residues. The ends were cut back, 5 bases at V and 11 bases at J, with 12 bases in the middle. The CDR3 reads CASSLDRNKLFF. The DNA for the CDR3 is TGTGCCAGCAGTCTCGACAGGAACAAACTGTTTTTT.

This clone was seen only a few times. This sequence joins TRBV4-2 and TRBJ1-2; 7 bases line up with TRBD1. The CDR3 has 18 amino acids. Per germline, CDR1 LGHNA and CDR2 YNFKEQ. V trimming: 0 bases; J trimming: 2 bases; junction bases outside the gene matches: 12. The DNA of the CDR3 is TGTGCCAGCAGCCAAGATCGTGTCGACAGGGACCAGAACTATGGCTACACCTTC. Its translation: CASSQDRVDRDQNYGYTF.